A single sample gave rise to the 24 T cell receptor beta chains below, sequenced in a study of early T cells in non-severe SARS-CoV-2 infection. TCRdb reprocessed the 5' RACE reads with MiXCR, giving one entry per CDR3 protein. This table holds tens of thousands of distinct CDR3 sequences, 18% found once. Sequenced material: whole blood, taken at baseline. The receptors were sampled from an adult who was a healthcare worker with PCR-confirmed SARS-CoV-2 infection or an uninfected control (not recorded which).

Only a few counts were recorded for this clonotype. The chain joins TRBV5-6 to TRBJ2-5; D not resolved. The CDR3 runs to 14 residues. Germline CDR1 and CDR2: SGHDT and YYEEEE. The V and J ends lost 4 bases and 0 bases respectively, with 10 bases between them. CDR3 region: CASSLVLNQETQYF. CDR3 DNA: TGTGCCAGCAGCCTCGTCCTGAACCAAGAGACCCAGTACTTC. Looking up the rest from reference TRBV5-6 and TRBJ2-5 gives the full variable domain: DAGVTQSPTHLIKTRGQQVTLRCSPKSGHDTVSWYQQALGQGPQFIFQYYEEEERQRGNFPDRFSGHQFPNYSSELNVNALLLGDSALYLCASSLVLNQETQYFGPGTRLLVL.

V and J are TRBV20-1 and TRBJ2-1; TRBD1 matches 10 bases. V lost 5 bases and J lost 6; bases outside the gene matches: 7. The CDR3 covers 14 residues. Germline CDR1 is DFQATT and CDR2 is SNEGSKA (reference sequence). CDR3: CSALDRGFSNEQFF. As DNA, the CDR3 is TGCAGTGCTTTGGACAGGGGGTTTAGCAATGAGCAGTTCTTC.

This clonotype was counted only a few times. The chain combines TRBV7-2 with TRBJ1-1; 9 nucleotides match TRBD1. The CDR3 is 16 amino acids. V shed 5 bases and J 1 base; nucleotides not matched to a gene: 8. Looked up from germline, CDR1 is SGHTA and CDR2 is FQGNSA. The CDR3 DNA reads TGTGCCAGCAGCCCTGGGACAGGGCTTCAGAACACTGAAGCTTTCTTT. This encodes CASSPGTGLQNTEAFF.

The rearrangement uses TRBV11-2 and TRBJ2-3; 15 bases match TRBD2. With 4 bases clipped from V and 5 bases from J, the junction kept 7 bases outside the gene matches. The CDR3 covers 17 residues. CDR1 is SGHAT and CDR2 is FQNNGV in the germline V gene. The CDR3 DNA reads TGTGCCAGCAGCTCTCCAAGGACTAGCGGGGGGGGAGATACGCAGTATTTT. Encoded protein: CASSSPRTSGGGDTQYF.

This clonotype was seen ten or more times. The chain employs TRBV5-5 and TRBJ1-5, with D perhaps matching TRBD1 (6 bases). Between the trimmed V and J ends, which lost 4 bases and 5 bases, there was a span of 13 bases. The CDR3 contains 14 residues. Germline V lookup: CDR1 SGHKS, CDR2 YYEKEE (reference sequence). CDR3 nucleotide sequence: TGTGCCAGCAGCGTAACCGGGACACATCAGCCCCAGCATTTT. Protein product: CASSVTGTHQPQHF.

This clonotype has at least ten counts. The genes are TRBV6-1 and TRBJ1-2; D is perhaps TRBD1 (5 bases). Deletions cut 6 bases from V and 2 bases from J, with 10 bases between. Looked up from germline, CDR1 is MNHNS and CDR2 is SASEGT. CDR3 size: 13 residues. CDR3 protein: CASRLQENYGYTF. DNA of the CDR3: TGTGCCAGCAGGCTACAGGAGAACTATGGCTACACCTTC.

The genes are TRBV28 and TRBJ2-7; tentatively, D is TRBD1 or TRBD2 (6 bases each). From germline, CDR1 is MDHEN and CDR2 SYDVKM. V was clipped by 6 bases and J by 4 bases, with 16 bases between them. The CDR3 contains 14 residues. The CDR3: CASRGVGGWYEQYF. The DNA for the CDR3 is TGTGCCAGCAGGGGAGTGGGGGGCTGGTACGAGCAGTACTTC.

This chain joins TRBV12-3 or TRBV12-4 and TRBJ1-5; D is uncertain. CDR3 length equals 13 residues. Trimming removed 3 bases at V and 7 bases at J, with 10 bases between. The DNA for the CDR3 is TGTGCCAGCAGTTTTGGGATTGAGCAGCCCCAGCATTTT. Its translation: CASSFGIEQPQHF.

The chain recombines TRBV7-2 with TRBJ1-5; TRBD1 matches 8 bases. Germline CDR1 is SGHTA and CDR2 is FQGNSA. V lost 3 bases, J lost 2 bases, and 6 bases stayed unmatched. The CDR3 covers 16 residues. CDR3 region: CASSFGQGRGNQPQHF. The CDR3 region has the DNA TGTGCCAGCAGCTTCGGACAGGGTAGAGGCAATCAGCCCCAGCATTTT.

This clonotype was found a few times. This chain links TRBV20-1 with TRBJ2-4, with 10 bases identical to TRBD1. J lost 7 bases, V lost 7 bases, and 4 bases had no gene match. This CDR3 is 12 amino acids long. CDR1 is DFQATT and CDR2 is SNEGSKA in the germline V gene (reference sequence). Here the CDR3 reads CSVGTGENIQYF. The CDR3 nucleotides are TGCAGTGTCGGGACAGGGGAGAACATTCAGTACTTC.

The rearrangement uses TRBV28 and TRBJ2-7; D gene uncertain. Trimming pared 5 bases from V and 3 bases from J, leaving 8 bases between. This CDR3 has 12 residues. Germline CDR1 and CDR2: MDHEN and SYDVKM. The CDR3 sequence is CASSKGGYEQYF. DNA for the CDR3: TGTGCCAGCAGTAAGGGCGGCTACGAGCAGTACTTC.

The CDR3 bases are TGTGCCAGCTCCTCGCGGGGACTGAACACTGAAGCTTTCTTT. This translates into CASSSRGLNTEAFF. This chain joins TRBV6-2 or TRBV6-3 and TRBJ1-1; D is perhaps TRBD1 (5 bases). In germline, CDR1 is MNHEY, CDR2 SVGEGT. The CDR3 covers 14 residues. V lost 8 bases to trimming and J lost 0 bases, with 13 bases between them.

As DNA, the CDR3 is TGTGCCAGCAGTCAAACTCGGACCGATACGCAGTATTTT. Amino acid sequence: CASSQTRTDTQYF. V is TRBV28 and J is TRBJ2-3; unclear D gene. Germline V lookup: CDR1 MDHEN, CDR2 SYDVKM. This CDR3 region has 13 residues. V was shortened by 5 bases and J by 6 bases, with 12 bases between the two germline ends.

V gene TRBV29-1 combines with J gene TRBJ2-4; no clear D gene. V was clipped by 4 bases and J by 1 base, with 11 bases between them. In germline, CDR1 is SQVTM, CDR2 ANQGSEA. The CDR3 length is 14 residues. The CDR3 is CSVADPWAKNIQYF. Written as DNA, the CDR3 is TGCAGCGTTGCAGATCCTTGGGCCAAAAACATTCAGTACTTC.

The rearrangement joins TRBV7-6 to TRBJ1-2; D not resolved. Germline CDR1 reads SGHVS; CDR2 reads FNYEAQ. With 3 bases removed from V and 2 bases from J, the gap between germline ends came to 7 bases. The CDR3 extends over 13 amino acids. The CDR3 loop reads CASSFRKNYGYTF. As DNA, the CDR3 is TGTGCCAGCAGCTTCAGGAAAAACTATGGCTACACCTTC.

This clonotype was detected only a few times. The V and J genes are TRBV6-1 and TRBJ1-1; D gene uncertain. CDR3 length: 13 amino acids. CDR1 and CDR2 (germline): MNHNS, SASEGT. Trimming stripped 7 bases from V and 1 base from J, with 10 bases between. Here the CDR3 DNA reads TGTGCCAGCATCGTACCAGAGAACACTGAAGCTTTCTTT. Translation gives CASIVPENTEAFF.

The rearrangement uses TRBV6-6 and TRBJ1-5; D perhaps matches TRBD1 (6 bases). V shed 6 bases and J shed 0 bases, with 12 bases lying between them. The CDR3 is made up of 15 amino acids. Germline CDR1 is MNHNY and CDR2 is SVGAGI (reference sequence). CDR3 sequence reads: CASSLQGNSNQPQHF. CDR3 in DNA: TGTGCCAGCAGCCTACAGGGTAATAGCAATCAGCCCCAGCATTTT.

This clonotype showed up just a few times. The chain combines TRBV14 with TRBJ1-1; TRBD1 might be the D (5 bases). Trimming removed 2 bases at V and 8 bases at J, with 15 bases between. Per the germline V gene, CDR1 is SGHDN and CDR2 is FVKESK. This CDR3 contains 14 residues. The CDR3 spells CASSQLQGLPEAFF. The CDR3 nucleotides are TGTGCCAGCAGCCAACTCCAGGGTCTCCCCGAAGCTTTCTTT.

This sequence joins TRBV7-2 and TRBJ2-2; a weak D match, TRBD2 (6 bases). CDR3 length: 15 residues. V was pared by 6 bases and J by 3 bases, with 14 bases between. Germline assignment: CDR1 SGHTA and CDR2 FQGNSA. In DNA, the CDR3 is TGTGCCAGCAGTCCATCGGTAGCGGACACCGGGGAGCTGTTTTTT. Protein: CASSPSVADTGELFF.

This chain links TRBV20-1 with TRBJ1-5, with a tentative D call TRBD1 (5 bases). The V and J ends lost 0 bases and 3 bases respectively, with 15 bases between them. The CDR3 loop spans 16 amino acids. Germline loops: CDR1 DFQATT, CDR2 SNEGSKA (reference sequence). The CDR3 sequence: CSARDGVRQSNQPQHF. In DNA, the CDR3 is TGCAGTGCTAGAGATGGGGTTCGACAGTCCAATCAGCCCCAGCATTTT.

The chain combines TRBV12-3 or TRBV12-4 with TRBJ2-7; the match to TRBD1 covers 9 bases. The V gene end was trimmed by 6 bases and the J gene end by 3 bases; junction bases not matched to a gene: 6. This CDR3 has 14 amino acids. CDR3 DNA: TGTGCCAGCAGCCGCAAGGGACAGGGCTACGAGCAGTACTTC. As protein: CASSRKGQGYEQYF.

There are a few counts of this clonotype. This sequence joins TRBV12-3 or TRBV12-4 and TRBJ1-2; D unclear. The CDR3 has 12 amino acids. V was trimmed by 3 bases and J by 6 bases, leaving 8 bases between them. The CDR3 DNA sequence: TGTGCCAGCAGTTTCTCTGGGCATGGCTACACCTTC. Protein product: CASSFSGHGYTF.

In its sample, this clonotype was seen a few times. The CDR3 DNA follows: TGCGCCAGCAGCCAAGTTGACCGGGGGGCCCCCTACAATGAGCAGTTCTTC. It encodes CASSQVDRGAPYNEQFF. The V gene is TRBV4-1, the J gene TRBJ2-1; D is perhaps TRBD2 (7 bases). CDR3 size: 17 residues. Germline V gene data show CDR1 as MGHRA and CDR2 as YSYEKL. Trimming took off 1 base at V and 2 bases at J, with 15 bases between the two ends.

This clonotype was recorded many times. The rearrangement links TRBV6-5 to TRBJ2-1, with TRBD1 matching 9 bases. The CDR3 has 14 residues. V lost 2 bases and J lost 9; bases outside the gene matches: 5. Per the germline V gene, CDR1 is MNHEY and CDR2 is SVGAGI. This chain's CDR3 is CASSYTGQGAEQFF. CDR3 DNA sequence: TGTGCCAGCAGTTACACGGGACAGGGCGCTGAGCAGTTCTTC.